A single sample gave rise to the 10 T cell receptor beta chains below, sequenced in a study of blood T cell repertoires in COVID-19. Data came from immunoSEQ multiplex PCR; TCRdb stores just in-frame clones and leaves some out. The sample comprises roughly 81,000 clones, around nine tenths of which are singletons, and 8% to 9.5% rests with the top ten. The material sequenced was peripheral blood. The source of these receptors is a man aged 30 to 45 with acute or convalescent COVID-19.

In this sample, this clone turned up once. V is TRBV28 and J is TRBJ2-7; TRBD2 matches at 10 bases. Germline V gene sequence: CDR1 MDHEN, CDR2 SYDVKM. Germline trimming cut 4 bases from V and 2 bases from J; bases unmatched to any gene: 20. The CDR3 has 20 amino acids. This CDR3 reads CASSYPLGSGRILATYEQYF. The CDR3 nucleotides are TGTGCCAGCAGTTACCCTCTGGGTAGCGGGAGGATTCTTGCCACCTACGAGCAGTACTTC.

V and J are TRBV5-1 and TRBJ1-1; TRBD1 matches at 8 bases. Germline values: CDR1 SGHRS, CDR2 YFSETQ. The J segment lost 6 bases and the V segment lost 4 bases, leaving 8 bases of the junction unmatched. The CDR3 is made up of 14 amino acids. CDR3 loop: CASSAVQGAAEAFF. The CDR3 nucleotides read TGCGCCAGCAGCGCCGTCCAGGGGGCCGCTGAAGCTTTCTTT.

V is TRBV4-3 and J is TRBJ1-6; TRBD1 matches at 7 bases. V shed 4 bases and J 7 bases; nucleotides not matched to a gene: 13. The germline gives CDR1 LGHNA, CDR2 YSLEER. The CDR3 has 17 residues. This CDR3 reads CASSPSRRTGANSPLHF. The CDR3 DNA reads TGCGCCAGCAGCCCAAGTAGGCGCACAGGGGCCAATTCACCCCTCCACTTT.

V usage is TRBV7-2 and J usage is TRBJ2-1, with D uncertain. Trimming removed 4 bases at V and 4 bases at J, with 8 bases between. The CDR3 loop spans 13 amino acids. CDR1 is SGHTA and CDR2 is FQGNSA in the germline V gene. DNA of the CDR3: TGTGCCAGCAGCTCCACCAGATACAATGAGCAGTTCTTC. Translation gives CASSSTRYNEQFF.

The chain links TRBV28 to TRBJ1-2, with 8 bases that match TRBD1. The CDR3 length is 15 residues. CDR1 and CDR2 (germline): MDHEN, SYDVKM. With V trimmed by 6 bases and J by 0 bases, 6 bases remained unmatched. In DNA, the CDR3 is TGTGCCAGCAGCCGCACAGGGGGGTCTAACTATGGCTACACCTTC. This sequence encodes CASSRTGGSNYGYTF.

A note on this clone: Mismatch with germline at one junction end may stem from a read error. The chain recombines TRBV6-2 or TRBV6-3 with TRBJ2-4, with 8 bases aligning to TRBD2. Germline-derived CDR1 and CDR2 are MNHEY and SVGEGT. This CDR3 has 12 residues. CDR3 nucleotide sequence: TGTGCCAGCAGTTACGAGGGACTAGTCCCGAACTTC. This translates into CASSYEGLVPNF.

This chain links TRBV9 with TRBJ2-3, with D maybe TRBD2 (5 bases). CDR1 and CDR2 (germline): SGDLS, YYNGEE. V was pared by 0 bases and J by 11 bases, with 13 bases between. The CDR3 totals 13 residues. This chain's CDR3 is CASSVDGVRVQYF. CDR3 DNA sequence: TGTGCCAGCAGCGTAGATGGGGTGAGGGTGCAGTATTTT.

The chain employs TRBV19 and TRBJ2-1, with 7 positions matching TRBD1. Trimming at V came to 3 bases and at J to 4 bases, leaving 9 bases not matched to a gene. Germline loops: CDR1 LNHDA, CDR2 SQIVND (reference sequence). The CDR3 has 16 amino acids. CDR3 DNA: TGTGCCAGTAGTATGATACCGGGACAGAAATACAATGAGCAGTTCTTC. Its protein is CASSMIPGQKYNEQFF.

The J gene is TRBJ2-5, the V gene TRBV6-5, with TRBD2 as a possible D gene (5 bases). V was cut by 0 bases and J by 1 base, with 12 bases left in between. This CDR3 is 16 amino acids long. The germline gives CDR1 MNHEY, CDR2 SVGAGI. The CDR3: CASSYSFDRGQETQYF. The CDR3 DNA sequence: TGTGCCAGCAGTTACTCGTTTGATCGGGGCCAAGAGACCCAGTACTTC.

This CDR3 is CASSVGAPPEGELFF. The CDR3 bases are TGTGCCAGCAGCGTAGGTGCGCCCCCCGAAGGGGAGCTGTTTTTT. V and J are TRBV9 and TRBJ2-2; D is unresolved. The CDR3 has 15 residues. Trimming shortened V by 0 bases and J by 8 bases, and 14 bases separated the two germline ends. Germline V gene lookup returns CDR1 SGDLS and CDR2 YYNGEE. Combining the CDR3 with reference TRBV9 and TRBJ2-2 gives the whole variable domain DSGVTQTPKHLITATGQRVTLRCSPRSGDLSVYWYQQSLDQGLQFLIQYYNGEERAKGNILERFSAQQFPDLHSELNLSSLELGDSALYFCASSVGAPPEGELFFGEGSRLTVL.